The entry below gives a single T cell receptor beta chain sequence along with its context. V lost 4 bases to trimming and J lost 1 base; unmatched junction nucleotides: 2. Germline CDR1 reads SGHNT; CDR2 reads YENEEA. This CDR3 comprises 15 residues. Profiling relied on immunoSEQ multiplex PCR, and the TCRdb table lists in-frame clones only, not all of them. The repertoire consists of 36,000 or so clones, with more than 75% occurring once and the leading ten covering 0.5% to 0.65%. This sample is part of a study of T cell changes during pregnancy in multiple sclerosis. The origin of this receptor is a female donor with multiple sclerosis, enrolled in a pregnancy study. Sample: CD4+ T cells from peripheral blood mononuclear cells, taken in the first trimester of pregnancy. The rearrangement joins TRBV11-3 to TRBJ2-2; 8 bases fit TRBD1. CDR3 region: CASSSGTGNTGELFF. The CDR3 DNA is TGTGCCAGCAGCTCCGGGACAGGGAACACCGGGGAGCTGTTTTTT.